These 5 T cell receptor beta chains originate from one sample sequenced in a study of regulatory T cells in long-lasting Graves disease. Time point specified: newly diagnosed GD, antithyroid drugs for less than 3 months. From PBMCs, RNA was extracted and then used to make the TCR library. Arm-PCR of CDR3 regions and iRepertoire HTBI primers were the basis on which TCR beta libraries were built. From the multiplex PCR reads, TCRdb called clonotypes with MiXCR, one entry per CDR3 protein. Found here are roughly 250,000 distinct CDR3 sequences, roughly 18% of them singletons; the top ten hold 14%. The sample was also reused in another study, on T cells in Graves' hyperthyroidism and ophthalmopathy.

The sequencing used peripheral blood mononuclear cells (PBMCs), collected at new diagnosis, from a patient treated with antithyroid drugs. The receptors originated from a woman aged 30 to 39 with Graves disease.

The chain combines TRBV7-6 with TRBJ2-3; D is perhaps TRBD1 (6 bases). The length of the CDR3 is 15 residues. Germline loops: CDR1 SGHVS, CDR2 FNYEAQ. Trimming stripped 4 bases from V and 2 bases from J, with 13 bases between. The chain's CDR3 is CASSSEDSYTDTQYF. The CDR3 DNA reads TGTGCCAGCAGCTCAGAGGACAGCTACACAGATACGCAGTATTTT. The full variable domain, with the rest looked up from reference TRBV7-6 and TRBJ2-3, is GAGVSQSPRYKVTKRGQDVALRCDPISGHVSLYWYRQALGQGPEFLTYFNYEAQQDKSGLPNDRFSAERPEGSISTLTIQRTEQRDSAMYRCASSSEDSYTDTQYFGPGTRLTVL.

This clonotype has a count of ten or more. The rearrangement uses TRBV18 and TRBJ2-3, with 9 bases identical to TRBD1. CDR3 length: 17 amino acids. Germline V gives CDR1 KGHSH, CDR2 LQKENI. V shed 3 bases and J 0 bases; nucleotides not matched to a gene: 7. The CDR3 is CASSPPAGTGSTDTQYF. In nucleotides, the CDR3 is TGTGCCAGCTCACCTCCCGCCGGGACAGGGAGCACAGATACGCAGTATTTT.

There are many counts of this clonotype. The chain employs TRBV29-1 and TRBJ1-2; D perhaps matches TRBD1 (6 bases). V was pared by 4 bases and J by 3 bases, with 12 bases between. Germline CDR1 is SQVTM and CDR2 is ANQGSEA. This CDR3 has 13 amino acids. The CDR3 DNA reads as TGCAGCGTTGTGAAGGGGGGCGACTATGGCTACACCTTC. Protein product: CSVVKGGDYGYTF.

This clonotype was recorded many times. The V call is TRBV5-1, the J call TRBJ2-7; TRBD2 matches at 12 bases. Germline CDR1 SGHRS, CDR2 YFSETQ. This CDR3 comprises 17 residues. The J segment lost 2 bases and the V segment lost 1 base, leaving 7 bases of the junction unmatched. CDR3 protein: CASSLRLAGERAYEQYF. CDR3 DNA: TGCGCCAGCAGCTTGAGACTAGCGGGGGAAAGGGCCTACGAGCAGTACTTC.

The genes are TRBV11-2 and TRBJ2-7; the match to TRBD1 covers 7 bases. The germline gives CDR1 SGHAT, CDR2 FQNNGV. V was clipped by 1 base and J by 5 bases; unmatched bases: 8. The CDR3 spans 15 residues. CDR3 amino acids: CASSLVTGLWNEQYF. The DNA of the CDR3 is TGTGCCAGCAGCTTAGTGACAGGGCTCTGGAACGAGCAGTACTTC.